One and the same sample provided the 10 T cell receptor beta chains below, sequenced in a study of early T cells in non-severe SARS-CoV-2 infection (dated by TCRdb to about 2021). The library was obtained by 5' RACE. Sequenced using a NextSeq 500. TCRdb applied fastp at Q25 and MiXCR to the public reads, then kept only in-frame beta chains. Under each unique CDR3 protein, matching rows form one entry showing the most common genes and DNA. Across this sample there are around 99,000 distinct CDR3 sequences, with 16% seen only once. Together, the top ten hold around 4.9% of the sample. Sequenced here: whole blood, sampled at baseline. The receptors shown here come from an adult who was a healthcare worker with PCR-confirmed SARS-CoV-2 infection or an uninfected control (not recorded which).

Many counts were recorded for this clonotype. This chain uses TRBV20-1 with TRBJ2-3; tentative D call: TRBD2 (5 bases). This CDR3 is 15 amino acids long. Germline V gene data show CDR1 as DFQATT and CDR2 as SNEGSKA (reference sequence). The V gene lost 5 bases and the J gene lost 0 bases, with 15 bases spanning the gap. CDR3 residues: CSALIATTSTDTQYF. For the CDR3, the DNA is TGCAGTGCTTTAATAGCGACTACTAGCACAGATACGCAGTATTTT.

There are many counts of this clonotype. The gene calls are TRBV21-1 and TRBJ2-2; the tabulated D call, TRBD2, remains unverified against the DNA. TRBV21-1 is listed as a pseudogene. CDR3 length equals 17 residues. For the CDR3, the DNA is TGTGCCAGCAGCAAAGAAAAGGGCCCAAGGGGCACCGGGGAGCTGTTTTTT. This translates into CASSKEKGPRGTGELFF.

This clonotype came up a few times. The chain employs TRBV14 and TRBJ1-3, with D uncertain. The germline V and J ends were trimmed by 1 base and 4 bases, with 5 bases remaining between them. Germline CDR1 is SGHDN and CDR2 is FVKESK. This CDR3 region has 13 residues. CDR3 residues: CASSQVPGNTIYF. DNA of the CDR3: TGTGCCAGCAGCCAAGTCCCCGGAAACACCATATATTTT.

This clonotype was seen more than once but under ten times. The chain couples TRBV6-5 to TRBJ1-4; D not resolved. The CDR3 loop spans 14 amino acids. Germline V gives CDR1 MNHEY, CDR2 SVGAGI. V dropped 2 bases and J dropped 7 bases, with 11 bases sitting between them. The CDR3 loop reads CASSYVAGTEKLFF. In DNA form, the CDR3 reads TGTGCCAGCAGTTACGTCGCAGGCACTGAAAAACTGTTTTTT.

This sequence joins TRBV20-1 and TRBJ1-6; D not certain. Per the germline V gene, CDR1 is DFQATT and CDR2 is SNEGSKA (reference sequence). The CDR3 runs 13 residues. V was clipped by 8 bases and J by 2 bases, with 10 bases between them. This CDR3 is CSMAFAYNSPLHF. CDR3 DNA sequence: TGCAGTATGGCCTTTGCCTATAATTCACCCCTCCACTTT.

This clonotype showed up just a few times. This sequence joins TRBV7-9 and TRBJ2-5; the D gene is possibly TRBD2 (5 bases). The germline V gene has CDR1 SEHNR and CDR2 FQNEAQ (reference sequence). The CDR3 extends over 15 amino acids. V was trimmed by 0 bases and J by 2 bases, leaving 10 bases between them. DNA of the CDR3: TGTGCCAGCAGCTTAGCCACGAGGGAACAAGAGACCCAGTACTTC. Translated: CASSLATREQETQYF.

The chain carries TRBV7-8 and TRBJ2-1, with a weak D call TRBD2 (5 bases). Looked up from germline, CDR1 is SGHVS and CDR2 is FQNEAQ. The CDR3 is 16 amino acids. V was clipped by 3 bases and J by 0 bases, with 12 bases between them. CDR3 bases: TGTGCCAGCAGCTTCATAAGAAGCGGCTCCTACAATGAGCAGTTCTTC. Translation: CASSFIRSGSYNEQFF.

This clonotype has a handful of counts. V gene TRBV6-2 or TRBV6-3 combines with J gene TRBJ1-2; 7 bases match TRBD1. Germline loops: CDR1 MNHEY, CDR2 SVGEGT. Trimming removed 0 bases from V and 6 bases from J; junction bases left unmatched: 7. CDR3 length: 15 residues. The CDR3 sequence is CASSYSTGLSDGYTF. The CDR3 DNA reads as TGTGCCAGCAGTTACTCGACAGGGTTATCCGATGGCTACACCTTC.

The J gene is TRBJ2-5, the V gene TRBV10-3; D not certain. Germline CDR1 and CDR2: ENHRY and SYGVKD. CDR3 length: 15 amino acids. Trimming took off 6 bases at V and 4 bases at J, with 18 bases between the two ends. In nucleotides, the CDR3 is TGTGCCATCAGGCCCGCCTTGTATACCGGAGAGACCCAGTACTTC. Translation: CAIRPALYTGETQYF.

The V gene is TRBV19, the J gene TRBJ2-3, with no clear D. V lost 11 bases and J lost 2, with 5 bases in between. CDR3 length: 10 residues. Germline V CDR1 and CDR2: LNHDA, SQIVND (reference sequence). DNA for the CDR3: TGTGCCCGGAACACAGATACGCAGTATTTT. Protein sequence: CARNTDTQYF.